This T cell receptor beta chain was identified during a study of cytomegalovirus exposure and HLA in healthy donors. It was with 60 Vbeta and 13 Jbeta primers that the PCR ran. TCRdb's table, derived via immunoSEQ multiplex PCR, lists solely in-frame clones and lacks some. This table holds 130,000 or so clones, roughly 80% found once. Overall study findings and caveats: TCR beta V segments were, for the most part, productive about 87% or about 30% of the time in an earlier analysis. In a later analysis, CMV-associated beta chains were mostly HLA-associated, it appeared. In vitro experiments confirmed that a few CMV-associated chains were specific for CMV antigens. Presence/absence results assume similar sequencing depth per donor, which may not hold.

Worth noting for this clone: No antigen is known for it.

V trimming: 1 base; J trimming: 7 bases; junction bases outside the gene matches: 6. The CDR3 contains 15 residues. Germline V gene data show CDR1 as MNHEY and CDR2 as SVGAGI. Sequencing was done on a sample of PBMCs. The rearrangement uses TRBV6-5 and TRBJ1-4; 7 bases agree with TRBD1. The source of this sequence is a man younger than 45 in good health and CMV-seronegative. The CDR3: CASSYYRGGSEKLFF. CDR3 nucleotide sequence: TGTGCCAGCAGTTACTACAGGGGTGGGAGTGAAAAACTGTTTTTT.